The next 23 T cell receptor beta chains were all read from a single sample in a study of shared clonotypes between healthy human individuals. Profiling relied on immunoSEQ multiplex PCR, and the TCRdb table lists in-frame clones only, not all of them. The table has about 2.4 million clones, roughly nine tenths seen once. The sequenced sample consisted of naive CD4+ T cells sorted from blood. Described subset: CD45RA+ positively selected. The receptors stem from a man younger than 35 in good health.

For the CDR3, the DNA is TGCGCCAGCAGCTTGTTTGAGATGGTAGCGGGGTCGGGGGAGCAGTTCTTC. Residues: CASSLFEMVAGSGEQFF. The V and J genes are TRBV5-1 and TRBJ2-1; 8 bases fit TRBD2. Germline CDR1 reads SGHRS; CDR2 reads YFSETQ. Trimming took 1 base from V and 10 from J; bases not matched to a gene: 16. The CDR3 contains 17 residues.

The V gene is TRBV11-2, the J gene TRBJ2-7, with D unresolved. Germline CDR1 reads SGHAT; CDR2 reads FQNNGV. V was cut by 0 bases and J by 2 bases, with 11 bases left in between. This CDR3 has 15 residues. For the CDR3, the DNA is TGTGCCAGCAGCTTAGATCTTTACAGACCCTACGAGCAGTACTTC. Protein product: CASSLDLYRPYEQYF.

Of note for this clone: Other DNA sequences within the sample encode an identical CDR3. The rearrangement joins TRBV7-2 to TRBJ2-5; D is possibly TRBD1 (6 bases). The V end was cut by 8 bases, the J end by 5 bases, with 12 bases between. The CDR3 has 12 amino acids. CDR1 and CDR2 from the germline V gene are SGHTA and FQGNSA. The CDR3 loop reads CASSQRGETQYF. The CDR3 region has the DNA TGTGCCAGCTCCCAGAGGGGGGAGACCCAGTACTTC.

The chain links TRBV5-4 to TRBJ2-5, with D possibly TRBD2 on 7 matching bases. CDR1 is SGHNT and CDR2 is YYREEE in the germline V gene (reference sequence). The CDR3 loop spans 14 amino acids. V was trimmed by 5 bases and J by 4 bases, leaving 15 bases between them. CDR3 in DNA: TGTGCCAGCAGGGAAAGGGGGGGCGGAGAGACCCAGTACTTC. Protein: CASRERGGGETQYF.

In its sample, this clone was seen a few times. The chain has TRBV7-8 and TRBJ1-1, with a weak D call TRBD1 (5 bases). This CDR3 has 13 amino acids. Trimming stripped 3 bases from V and 11 bases from J, with 16 bases between. CDR1 is SGHVS and CDR2 is FQNEAQ in the germline V gene. CDR3 in amino acids: CASSFRDGLRAFF. For the CDR3, the DNA is TGTGCCAGCAGCTTCCGGGACGGCCTTCGTGCTTTCTTT. Full variable domain (missing parts from reference TRBV7-8 and TRBJ1-1): GAGVSQSPRYKVAKRGQDVALRCDPISGHVSLFWYQQALGQGPEFLTYFQNEAQLDKSGLPSDRFFAERPEGSVSTLKIQRTQQEDSAVYLCASSFRDGLRAFFGQGTRLTVV.

The J gene is TRBJ2-7, the V gene TRBV11-2; no reliable D call. V lost 10 bases and J 0 bases, leaving 25 bases between the germline ends. Per germline, CDR1 SGHAT and CDR2 FQNNGV. The CDR3 sequence is 17 residues long. The CDR3 DNA sequence: TGTGCCACTCGACTGACCGGCGGACCTAATAACTCCTACGAGCAGTACTTC. Its protein product is CATRLTGGPNNSYEQYF.

The chain recombines TRBV5-1 with TRBJ1-4, with D tentatively TRBD1 (6 bases). Germline CDR1 reads SGHRS; CDR2 reads YFSETQ. V gave up 6 bases and J gave up 1 base, with 13 bases separating them. This CDR3 has 15 amino acids. This CDR3 is CASTPGQITNEKLFF. CDR3 DNA: TGCGCCAGCACCCCTGGACAGATAACTAATGAAAAACTGTTTTTT.

V is TRBV5-1 and J is TRBJ2-1; D unresolved. Germline V gene sequence: CDR1 SGHRS, CDR2 YFSETQ. V gave up 7 bases and J gave up 9 bases, with 11 bases separating them. The CDR3 consists of 11 residues. The CDR3 bases are TGCGCCAGCTCCTCATCGAGTGAGCAGTTCTTC. It specifies CASSSSSEQFF.

The chain uses TRBV11-2 and TRBJ2-5, with TRBD1 matching 9 bases. V shed 0 bases, J shed 5 bases, and the junction held 1 base outside the gene matches. The CDR3 is 14 residues long. Germline CDR1 is SGHAT and CDR2 is FQNNGV. CDR3 in DNA: TGTGCCAGCAGCTTAGACGGGACAGGGGAGACCCAGTACTTC. This codes for CASSLDGTGETQYF.

This clone was counted a single time. V usage is TRBV4-1 and J usage is TRBJ1-2; TRBD1 agrees at 7 bases. There are 15 residues in the CDR3. V dropped 2 bases and J dropped 5; count of bases not matched to a gene: 8. CDR1 is MGHRA and CDR2 is YSYEKL in the germline V gene. The CDR3 loop is CASSQRTGEAYGYTF. CDR3 bases: TGCGCCAGCAGCCAAAGAACAGGGGAGGCTTATGGCTACACCTTC.

The chain employs TRBV2 and TRBJ2-5; TRBD2 agrees at 12 bases. CDR1 is SNHLY, CDR2 FYNNEI, per germline. Trimming at V came to 4 bases and at J to 13 bases, leaving 7 bases not matched to a gene. This CDR3 is 13 amino acids long. The CDR3 DNA is TGTGCCAGCAGTGTACTAGCGGGGGGCCGAATGTACTTC. Residues: CASSVLAGGRMYF. Complete variable domain (other parts from reference TRBV2 and TRBJ2-5): EPEVTQTPSHQVTQMGQEVILRCVPISNHLYFYWYRQILGQKVEFLVSFYNNEISEKSEIFDDQFSVERPDGSNFTLKIRSTKLEDSAMYFCASSVLAGGRMYFGPGTRLLVL.

CDR3 bases: TGTGCCAGCTCACTTCTCCAGGAGGCCTACGAGCAGTACTTC. Its protein product is CASSLLQEAYEQYF. The chain carries TRBV18 and TRBJ2-7; D possibly corresponds to TRBD2 (5 bases). The CDR3 extends over 14 amino acids. V was shortened by 4 bases and J by 2 bases, with 12 bases between the two germline ends. Germline CDR1 reads KGHSH; CDR2 reads LQKENI.

This clone came up a few times. This rearrangement joins TRBV29-1 to TRBJ1-1; D is perhaps TRBD1 (6 bases). The CDR3 consists of 13 residues. Per the germline V gene, CDR1 is SQVTM and CDR2 is ANQGSEA. The V end lost 6 bases, the J end lost 0 bases, and 11 bases lay between the germline ends. CDR3 sequence (DNA): TGCAGCGTGAATCAGGGGTTGAACACTGAAGCTTTCTTT. It yields the protein CSVNQGLNTEAFF. The full variable domain, in which reference TRBV29-1 and TRBJ1-1 provide the parts outside the CDR3, is SAVISQKPSRDICQRGTSLTIQCQVDSQVTMMFWYRQQPGQSLTLIATANQGSEATYESGFVIDKFPISRPNLTFSTLTVSNMSPEDSSIYLCSVNQGLNTEAFFGQGTRLTVV.

Concerning this clone itself: Other DNA variants within this sample encode the same CDR3. The V call is TRBV5-1, the J call TRBJ2-7, with 7 positions matching TRBD1. The V gene's germline CDR1 is SGHRS and CDR2 YFSETQ. V gave up 3 bases and J gave up 0 bases; unmatched junction bases: 6. The CDR3 is 15 residues long. The CDR3 nucleotides read TGCGCCAGCAGCTCTTCCGGGACAGCCTCCTACGAGCAGTACTTC. Protein sequence: CASSSSGTASYEQYF.

CDR3 protein: CASSEINTSQETQYF. In nucleotides, the CDR3 is TGTGCCAGCAGTGAAATTAATACTAGCCAAGAGACCCAGTACTTC. V gene TRBV6-1 combines with J gene TRBJ2-5, with D possibly matching TRBD2 (5 bases). Trimming took off 2 bases at V and 1 base at J, with 11 bases between the two ends. CDR3 length: 15 residues. The V gene's germline CDR1 is MNHNS and CDR2 SASEGT.

This chain uses TRBV29-1 with TRBJ1-5; D uncertain. Germline V CDR1 and CDR2: SQVTM, ANQGSEA. With 4 bases removed from V and 0 bases from J, the gap between germline ends came to 10 bases. There are 14 residues in the CDR3. This CDR3 reads CSVAQANSNQPQHF. The CDR3 nucleotides read TGCAGCGTTGCGCAGGCCAATAGCAATCAGCCCCAGCATTTT.

This sequence joins TRBV7-2 and TRBJ2-3; D gene uncertain. Trimming took off 5 bases at V and 6 bases at J, with 21 bases between the two ends. Germline V CDR1 and CDR2: SGHTA, FQGNSA. CDR3 length: 16 amino acids. The CDR3 reads CASSLLVSGTADTQYF. As DNA, the CDR3 is TGTGCCAGCAGCCTATTAGTGTCGGGTACGGCCGATACGCAGTATTTT.

The chain combines TRBV7-9 with TRBJ2-4; 13 bases are shared with TRBD2. V dropped 1 base and J dropped 3; count of bases not matched to a gene: 9. The germline V gene encodes CDR1 SEHNR and CDR2 FQNEAQ (reference sequence). CDR3 length: 19 amino acids. The CDR3 reads CASSLGTSGSFSSKNIQYF. The CDR3 DNA sequence: TGTGCCAGCAGCTTAGGGACTAGCGGGAGTTTCTCGAGCAAAAACATTCAGTACTTC.

The chain combines TRBV7-2 with TRBJ2-4; TRBD1 might be the D (6 bases). The CDR3 sequence is 14 residues long. CDR1 is SGHTA, CDR2 FQGNSA, per germline. With 1 base removed from V and 4 bases from J, the gap between germline ends came to 8 bases. The CDR3: CASSLGGQKNIQYF. CDR3 in DNA: TGTGCCAGCAGCTTAGGGGGACAAAAAAACATTCAGTACTTC.

This chain joins TRBV28 and TRBJ1-1; D is unresolved. With 5 bases removed from V and 4 bases from J, the gap between germline ends came to 14 bases. Per the germline V gene, CDR1 is MDHEN and CDR2 is SYDVKM. CDR3 length equals 14 residues. As DNA, the CDR3 is TGTGCCAGCAGTCCGAAGGCGCTCGCCACTGAAGCTTTCTTT. Translating gives CASSPKALATEAFF.

V is TRBV5-4 and J is TRBJ2-1; 8 bases map to TRBD1. Germline-derived CDR1 and CDR2 are SGHNT and YYREEE (reference sequence). J lost 10 bases, V lost 10 bases, and 16 bases had no gene match. This CDR3 comprises 14 residues. CDR3: CAYSHQQGAGEQFF. The CDR3 coding sequence is TGTGCCTACTCTCACCAGCAGGGGGCGGGGGAGCAGTTCTTC. Full variable domain (remainder filled in from reference TRBV5-4 and TRBJ2-1): ETGVTQSPTHLIKTRGQQVTLRCSSQSGHNTVSWYQQALGQGPQFIFQYYREEENGRGNFPPRFSGLQFPNYSSELNVNALELDDSALYLCAYSHQQGAGEQFFGPGTRLTVL.

The chain links TRBV6-5 to TRBJ1-5, with 7 bases fitting TRBD1. The length of the CDR3 is 14 residues. Germline assignment: CDR1 MNHEY and CDR2 SVGAGI. After removal of 6 bases from V and 4 bases from J, the junction contained 6 bases not matched to a gene. Written as DNA, the CDR3 is TGTGCCAGCAGCCTTCGGGACAGTAATCAGCCCCAGCATTTT. Translation: CASSLRDSNQPQHF.

The chain has TRBV10-1 and TRBJ2-5; possible D gene TRBD1, 6 bases. From germline, CDR1 is WNHNN and CDR2 SYGVQD (reference sequence). V gave up 3 bases and J gave up 5 bases, with 16 bases separating them. CDR3 size: 15 residues. CDR3 nucleotide sequence: TGCGCCAGCAGTGAATCTCAGGGGCGCGGGGAGACCCAGTACTTC. Its protein is CASSESQGRGETQYF.